This T cell receptor beta chain came from a study of T cell responses to AZD1222 COVID-19 vaccine. Assay used: immunoSEQ multiplex PCR; TCRdb lists only in-frame clones, some missing. This table holds 25,000 to 35,000 clones, 89% found once. This CDR3 region has 15 residues. Germline V gene sequence: CDR1 LNHDA, CDR2 SQIVND (reference sequence). V was trimmed by 4 bases and J by 1 base, leaving 10 bases between them. The origin of this receptor is an adult in good health. The starting material was peripheral blood, obtained on day 0 of AZD1222 vaccination. V gene TRBV19 combines with J gene TRBJ2-2, with a weak D call TRBD1 (6 bases). CDR3 coding DNA: TGTGCCAGTAGTACCGGACAGAGGAACACCGGGGAGCTGTTTTTT. This gives the protein CASSTGQRNTGELFF.